This TCR beta chain emerged from a study of control samples from healthy donors and cancer patients (dated by TCRdb to 2020 to 2022). The library was prepared using the immunoSEQ multiplex PCR assay. TCRdb provides this immuneACCESS table in a form limited to in-frame rearrangements. Some clones are lacking; in checked studies, under half of them reflect an unresolved V gene, and why the rest are absent is not known. This sample gives around 49,000 clones in total; more than 70% of them show up just once. The ten biggest clones cover roughly 1.4% of the sample. Comment on this clone: The clone's antigen remains unknown. No base quality values were provided; no much bigger clone lies one nucleotide off.

Source material: PBMCs. The TCR sequence derives from a man aged 40-49 years with colorectal cancer.

Here the CDR3 is given as CASSQGDRGPIGQPQHF. Read as DNA, the sequence is TGTGCCAGCAGCCAAGGGGACAGGGGCCCCATCGGTCAGCCCCAGCATTTT. This receptor chain uses TRBV3-1 (or the pseudogene TRBV3-2) and TRBJ1-5, and 10 junctional nucleotides match TRBD1. Clipping removes 1 base from V and 6 bases from J, with 9 as the unmatched junction base count. CDR1 is given as LGHDT and CDR2 as YNNKEL, both from the germline V gene (reference sequence). The CDR3, from cysteine to phenylalanine, totals 17 residues. Only CDR3 DNA is held: 51 bases, read in frame from base 1.